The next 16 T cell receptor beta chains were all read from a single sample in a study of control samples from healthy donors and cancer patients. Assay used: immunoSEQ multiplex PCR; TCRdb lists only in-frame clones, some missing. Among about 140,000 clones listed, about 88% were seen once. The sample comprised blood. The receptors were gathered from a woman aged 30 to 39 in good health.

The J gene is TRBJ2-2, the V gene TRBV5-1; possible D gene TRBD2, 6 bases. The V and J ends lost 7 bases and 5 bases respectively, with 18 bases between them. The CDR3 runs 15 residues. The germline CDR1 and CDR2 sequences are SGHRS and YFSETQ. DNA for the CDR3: TGCGCCAGCCACGGACCTGGGACTCCTACCGGGGAGCTGTTTTTT. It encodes CASHGPGTPTGELFF.

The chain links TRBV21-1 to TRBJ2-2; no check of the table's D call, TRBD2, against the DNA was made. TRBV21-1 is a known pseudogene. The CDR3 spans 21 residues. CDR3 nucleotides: TGTGCCAGCAGCAATTTGGTGGTTGGCGGTGGAGGGGCCTCAGTAGCCGGGGAGCTGTTTTTT. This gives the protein CASSNLVVGGGGASVAGELFF.

DNA for the CDR3: TGTGCCAGCAGGCAAGGCCTAGGGTCCGAGCAGTACTTC. Its protein product is CASRQGLGSEQYF. The rearrangement joins TRBV2 to TRBJ2-7; D unclear. The V and J ends lost 6 bases and 6 bases respectively, with 15 bases between them. The CDR3 totals 13 residues. Germline CDR1 and CDR2: SNHLY and FYNNEI.

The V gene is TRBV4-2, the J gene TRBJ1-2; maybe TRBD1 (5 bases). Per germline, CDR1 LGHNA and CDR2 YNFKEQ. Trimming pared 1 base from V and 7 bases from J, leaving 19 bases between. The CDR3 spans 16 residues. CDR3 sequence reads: CASSQVGTGREAGYTF. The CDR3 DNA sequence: TGTGCCAGCAGCCAAGTTGGGACGGGGAGGGAGGCTGGCTACACCTTC.

The CDR3 sequence: CASSPRRAGETQYF. The CDR3 DNA follows: TGTGCCAGCAGCCCTAGGAGGGCCGGCGAGACCCAGTACTTC. The chain joins TRBV9 to TRBJ2-5, with D maybe TRBD2 (6 bases). Trimming took off 4 bases at V and 5 bases at J, with 15 bases between the two ends. CDR3 length equals 14 residues. Germline CDR1 reads SGDLS; CDR2 reads YYNGEE.

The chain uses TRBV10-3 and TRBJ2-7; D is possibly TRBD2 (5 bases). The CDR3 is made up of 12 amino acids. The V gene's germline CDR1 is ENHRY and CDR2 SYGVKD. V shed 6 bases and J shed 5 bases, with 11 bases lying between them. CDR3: CAIRDMEDEQYF. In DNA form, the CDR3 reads TGTGCCATCAGAGACATGGAGGACGAGCAGTACTTC.

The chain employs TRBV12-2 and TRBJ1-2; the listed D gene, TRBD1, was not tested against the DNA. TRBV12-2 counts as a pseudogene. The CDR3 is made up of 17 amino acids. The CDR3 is CASRLPTGQRTHYGYTF. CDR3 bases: TGTGCAAGTCGCTTACCCACGGGACAGAGAACCCACTATGGCTACACCTTC.

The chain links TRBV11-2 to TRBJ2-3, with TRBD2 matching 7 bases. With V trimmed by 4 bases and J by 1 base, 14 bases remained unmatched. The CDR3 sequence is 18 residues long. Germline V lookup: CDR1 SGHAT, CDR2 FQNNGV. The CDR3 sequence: CASSSRAEVAGGTDTQYF. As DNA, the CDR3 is TGTGCCAGCAGCTCGCGGGCGGAAGTTGCGGGGGGCACAGATACGCAGTATTTT.

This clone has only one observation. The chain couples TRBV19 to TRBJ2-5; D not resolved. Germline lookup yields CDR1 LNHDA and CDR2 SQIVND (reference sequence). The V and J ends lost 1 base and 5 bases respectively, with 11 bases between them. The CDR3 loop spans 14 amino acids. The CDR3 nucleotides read TGTGCCAGTAGTATAGCTGGGGTAGGGGAGACCCAGTACTTC. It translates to CASSIAGVGETQYF. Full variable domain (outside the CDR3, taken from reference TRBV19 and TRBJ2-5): DGGITQSPKYLFRKEGQNVTLSCEQNLNHDAMYWYRQDPGQGLRLIYYSQIVNDFQKGDIAEGYSVSREKKESFPLTVTSAQKNPTAFYLCASSIAGVGETQYFGPGTRLLVL.

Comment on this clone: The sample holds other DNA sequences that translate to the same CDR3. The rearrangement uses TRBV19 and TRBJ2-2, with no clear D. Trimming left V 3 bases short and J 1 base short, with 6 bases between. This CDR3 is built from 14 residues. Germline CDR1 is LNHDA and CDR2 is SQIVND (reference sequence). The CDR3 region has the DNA TGTGCCAGTAGTATCTCCCGGAACACCGGGGAGCTGTTTTTT. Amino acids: CASSISRNTGELFF.

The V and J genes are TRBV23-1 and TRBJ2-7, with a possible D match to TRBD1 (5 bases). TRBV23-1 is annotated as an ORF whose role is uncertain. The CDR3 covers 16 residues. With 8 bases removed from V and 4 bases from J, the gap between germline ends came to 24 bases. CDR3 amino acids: CASPASTGKFLYEQYF. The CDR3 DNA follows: TGCGCCAGCCCCGCGTCCACAGGCAAGTTTCTATACGAGCAGTACTTC.

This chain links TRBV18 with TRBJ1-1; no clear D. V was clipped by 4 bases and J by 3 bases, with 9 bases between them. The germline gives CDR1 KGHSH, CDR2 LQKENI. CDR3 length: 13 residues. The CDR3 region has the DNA TGTGCCAGCTCACAGGGATTCTACACTGAAGCTTTCTTT. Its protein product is CASSQGFYTEAFF. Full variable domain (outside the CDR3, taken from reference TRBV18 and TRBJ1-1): NAGVMQNPRHLVRRRGQEARLRCSPMKGHSHVYWYRQLPEEGLKFMVYLQKENIIDESGMPKERFSAEFPKEGPSILRIQQVVRGDSAAYFCASSQGFYTEAFFGQGTRLTVV.

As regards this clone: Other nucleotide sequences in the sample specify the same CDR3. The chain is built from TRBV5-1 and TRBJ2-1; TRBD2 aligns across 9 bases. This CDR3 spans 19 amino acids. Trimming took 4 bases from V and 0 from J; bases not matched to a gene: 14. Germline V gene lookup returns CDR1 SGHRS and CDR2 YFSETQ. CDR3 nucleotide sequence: TGCGCCAGCAGCGGGCGGGACTCGGGCGGGAGGGCCTCCTACAATGAGCAGTTCTTC. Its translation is CASSGRDSGGRASYNEQFF.

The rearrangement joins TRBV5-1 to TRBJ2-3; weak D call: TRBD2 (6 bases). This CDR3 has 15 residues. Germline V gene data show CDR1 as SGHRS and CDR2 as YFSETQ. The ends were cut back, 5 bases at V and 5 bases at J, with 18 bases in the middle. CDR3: CASRTGDSTIDTQYF. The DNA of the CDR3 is TGCGCCAGCAGAACTGGGGACTCTACCATAGATACGCAGTATTTT.

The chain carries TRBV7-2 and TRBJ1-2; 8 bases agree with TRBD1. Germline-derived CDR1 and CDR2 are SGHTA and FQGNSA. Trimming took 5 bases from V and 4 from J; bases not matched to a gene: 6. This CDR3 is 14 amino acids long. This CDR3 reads CASSARTGPYGYTF. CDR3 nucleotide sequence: TGTGCCAGCAGCGCGAGGACAGGGCCCTATGGCTACACCTTC.

CDR3 sequence reads: CATSRGLDRMDNEQFF. In DNA form, the CDR3 reads TGTGCCACCAGCAGAGGCCTAGACAGGATGGACAATGAGCAGTTCTTC. The gene calls are TRBV15 and TRBJ2-1, with D maybe TRBD1 (6 bases). The CDR3 has 16 residues. The V gene lost 1 base and the J gene lost 5 bases, with 15 bases spanning the gap. Germline CDR1 reads LNHNV; CDR2 reads YYDKDF (reference sequence).